This paragraph covers one T cell receptor (beta chain) sequence. No antigen is known for it. The data stem from a study of cytotoxic CD8 clonotypes in ibrutinib-treated CLL. Findings and caveats of the study: Baseline clonality, above age-matched healthy donor levels, tracked circulating CD8+ T-cell counts. An increase in clonality occurred at ibrutinib response, followed by a return toward baseline at progression. Public clonotypes, an uncommon group, contracted or remained stable on treatment.

V lost 0 bases to trimming and J lost 4 bases, with 13 bases between them. The CDR3 has 15 amino acids. Per germline, CDR1 SGHRS and CDR2 YFSETQ. Investigators sought sequencing depths of between 1 in 200,000 and 1 in 1 million T cells. TCRdb keeps only in-frame clones here, not all; method: immunoSEQ multiplex PCR. The table lists about 57,000 clones, around 55% of them singletons. The TCR sequence derives from a human donor with chronic lymphocytic leukemia. V and J are TRBV5-1 and TRBJ1-1; D not certain. The material was PBMCs, obtained after 24 months of ibrutinib treatment. CDR3 region: CASSLGRWGGTEAFF. The CDR3 coding sequence is TGCGCCAGCAGCTTGGGCCGTTGGGGAGGCACTGAAGCTTTCTTT.